The T cell receptor (beta chain) described here comes from a study of T cell clonality in common variable immunodeficiency. Study conclusions and caveats: Reportedly, TCR beta sequences from common variable immunodeficiency showed fewer deletions and N-nucleotide insertions. Fewer TCRbeta clones were shared among CVID subjects than controls.

CDR3 length: 16 amino acids. Trimming at V came to 0 bases and at J to 3 bases, leaving 3 bases not matched to a gene. Per the germline V gene, CDR1 is SGHRS and CDR2 is YFSETQ. Assay used: immunoSEQ multiplex PCR; TCRdb lists only in-frame clones, some missing. The data show 30,000 to 40,000 clones, none appearing only once, with roughly 6.7% held by the ten largest. This clone was recorded a few times. Antigen: not known. The read stops 3 residues short of the end of the CDR3; the missing end is completed from the germline J gene. The TCR originated in a human donor with common variable immunodeficiency. The specimen was peripheral blood mononuclear cells. This chain links TRBV5-1 with TRBJ2-5, with TRBD2 identical over 12 bases. The covered CDR3 bases are TGCGCCAGCAGCTTGGACCTAGCGGGAGGGGAAGAGACC. As protein: CASSLDLAGGEET. The whole CDR3 reads CASSLDLAGGEETQYF.